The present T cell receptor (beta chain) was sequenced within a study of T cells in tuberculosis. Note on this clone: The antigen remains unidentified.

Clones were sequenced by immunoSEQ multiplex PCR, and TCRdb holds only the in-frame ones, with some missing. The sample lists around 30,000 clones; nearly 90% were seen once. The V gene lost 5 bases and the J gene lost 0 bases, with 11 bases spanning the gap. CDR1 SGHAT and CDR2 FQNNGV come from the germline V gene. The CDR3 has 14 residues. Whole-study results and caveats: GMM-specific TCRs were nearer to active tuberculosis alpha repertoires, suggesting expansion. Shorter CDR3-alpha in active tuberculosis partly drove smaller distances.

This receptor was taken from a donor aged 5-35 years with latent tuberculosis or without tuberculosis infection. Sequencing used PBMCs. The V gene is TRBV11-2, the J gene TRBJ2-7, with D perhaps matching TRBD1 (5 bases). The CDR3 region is CASSPGWGSYEQYF. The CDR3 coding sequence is TGTGCCAGCAGCCCAGGGTGGGGCTCCTACGAGCAGTACTTC.